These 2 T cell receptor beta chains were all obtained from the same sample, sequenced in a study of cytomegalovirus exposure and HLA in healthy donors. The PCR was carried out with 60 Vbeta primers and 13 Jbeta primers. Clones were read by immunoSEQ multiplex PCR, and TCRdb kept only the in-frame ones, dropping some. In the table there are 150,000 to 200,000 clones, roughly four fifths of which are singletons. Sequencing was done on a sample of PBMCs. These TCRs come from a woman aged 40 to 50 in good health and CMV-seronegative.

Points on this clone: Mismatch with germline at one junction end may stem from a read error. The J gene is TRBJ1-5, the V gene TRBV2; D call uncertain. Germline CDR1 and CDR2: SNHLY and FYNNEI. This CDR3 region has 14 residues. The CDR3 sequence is CASSKARENQPQHF. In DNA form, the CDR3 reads TGTGCCAGCAGTAAAGCGCGGGAGAATCAGCCCCAGCATTTT.

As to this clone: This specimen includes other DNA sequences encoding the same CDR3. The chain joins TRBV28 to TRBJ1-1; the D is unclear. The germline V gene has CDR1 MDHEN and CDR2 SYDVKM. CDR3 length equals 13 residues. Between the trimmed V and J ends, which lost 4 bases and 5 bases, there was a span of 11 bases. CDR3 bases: TGTGCCAGCAGTTCCGGCGGTAGGACTGAAGCTTTCTTT. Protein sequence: CASSSGGRTEAFF.